The clone carrying this TCR beta chain was counted once. The target antigen is unknown. The data derive from a study of T cells in localized non-small cell lung cancer. Libraries were prepared by immunoSEQ multiplex PCR; TCRdb keeps only in-frame clonotypes and omits some of them. The sample yields around 96,000 clones, approximately 91% seen once. Whole-study findings and limits: The study linked higher blood T cell density to longer overall survival. Only one tumor region was sequenced, so heterogeneity remains possible. Median detection of top 100 tumor clones in adjacent lung was around 60 clones. Clonality peaked in uninvolved adjacent lung rather than tumor.

The sample here was PBMCs, taken before any cancer treatment. The origin of this receptor is a woman between 40 and 69 years old with stage II squamous cell lung carcinoma.

The CDR3 protein is CASSRLQGTGTGELFF. The CDR3 DNA reads TGCGCCAGCAGCCGTTTACAGGGTACCGGCACCGGGGAGCTGTTTTTT. The chain combines TRBV4-1 with TRBJ2-2, with TRBD1 as a possible D gene (6 bases). V was shortened by 4 bases and J by 4 bases, with 16 bases between the two germline ends. Germline V gives CDR1 MGHRA, CDR2 YSYEKL. This CDR3 comprises 16 residues.